This T cell receptor beta chain was sequenced during a study of T-cell memory formation after mild COVID-19 (dated by TCRdb to about 2021). Context from the whole study: Most TCR sequence clusters were specific to one of the two donors. Two young, previously healthy adult volunteers, one female and one male, were included in the cohort. Longitudinal TCRalpha and TCRbeta repertoire sequencing tracked T-cell clones expanding and contracting after mild COVID-19 in a couple of donors. The paper's findings and limits, for the study overall: Clones contracting from day 15 to 85 had balanced CD4/CD8 phenotypes, while a second wave expanding from day 15 to 37 was biased towards CD4+. Some responding clones were detected in pre-infection memory, suggesting pre-existing cross-reactive memory T cells joined the SARS-CoV-2 response. SARS-CoV-2 specificity of the second-wave clones peaking on day 37 was not confirmed. Contracting CD4+ clones were found mainly in CM and EM memory subsets, while CD8+ clones were enriched in EMRA. Only two mild cases were covered in the study, and larger cohorts including severe cases with pre-infection samples were considered necessary.

This clonotype was recorded a few times. No antigen is known for it. Base qualities are missing; no much larger clone stands one base away. Inclusive of the bounding cysteine and phenylalanine, the CDR3 is 16 residues long. The retained sequence is limited to the CDR3, 48 bases, with the frame set at the first base. As encoded in the germline V gene, CDR1 is SGHTA while CDR2 is FQGNSA. For this chain, trimming is 4 bases at the V end and 8 bases at the J end, and the number of junction bases without a gene match is 7. Instrument on record: Illumina NovaSeq 6000. cDNA libraries for TCRalpha and TCRbeta were prepared by 5'RACE using constant-segment primers, with sample barcodes and unique molecular identifiers added. Trizol reagent was used to extract RNA from every sample. The libraries were amplified in two PCR steps, and the second step added a second sample barcode and Illumina TruSeq adapters. The libraries were sequenced on an Illumina NovaSeq using 2 x 150 bp paired-end reads. The paper's processing steps were these. Demultiplexing of reads and collapsing into UMI-guided consensus sequences were performed with migec v1.2.7. Using mixcr v2.1.11, UMI consensuses were aligned to TRA and TRB V and J templates and then assembled into clonotypes. A clonotype was counted as expanded or contracted only if both edgeR and NoisET called the change significant, with noise models trained on biological replicates. edgeR calls used a false discovery rate-adjusted p below 0.01 and a log2 fold-change threshold of 1. As an exploratory analysis of dynamics, PCA with hierarchical clustering was applied to max-normalized trajectories of the 1000 most abundant clonotypes. Separately sequenced CD4+ and CD8+ repertoires were used to assign a CD4 or CD8 phenotype to each responding clone. TCRdb reworked the public reads: Q25 trimming with fastp, MiXCR clone assembly, productive beta chains retained. For every CDR3 protein sequence, its rows merge into one entry that carries the most common genes and DNA. The V and J calls here are based on TCRdb, not the publication. Recorded for this sample are about 16,000 distinct CDR3 sequences; approximately 20% of them occurred a single time. The ten largest clonotypes hold 50% to 60% of the sample.

Ficoll-Paque density gradient centrifugation was used to isolate PBMCs. The sequence is built from TRBV7-2 and TRBJ2-4; TRBD2 matches 14 bases in the middle. The TCR originated in a man aged 18 to 35 who had mild COVID-19 (a few samples of this study predate the infection). The sample titles of this study are shuffled in the database, so cell type and time point are left out; the donor was told from shared clones. Sequenced input: PBMCs or a T cell subset sorted from them (not recorded which). The DNA sequence follows: TGTGCCAGCAGCTCCTGGACTAGCGGGGGGTATTACATTCAGTACTTC. Translated, this is CASSSWTSGGYYIQYF.